This TCR beta chain stems from a study of T cell clonality in common variable immunodeficiency. This clone was observed a handful of times. Its antigen is unknown. The read halts 3 residues ahead of the CDR3 end, with the missing end drawn from the germline J gene. Study results and limitations: Common variable immunodeficiency TCR beta sequences reportedly had fewer deletions and N-nucleotide insertions. Links between repertoire features and CVID complications were heterogeneity-limited.

Aged roughly 9 to 65 years, CVID subjects averaged about 42 years old. All CVID subjects were on immunoglobulin replacement for at least one year. CVID subjects were neither ill nor on immunomodulatory or immunosuppressive medication at sampling. Sequencing used immunoSEQ multiplex PCR; TCRdb keeps in-frame clones, though not all of them. Recorded here are more than 35,000 clones, none singletons. The CDR3 is 15 residues long. V dropped 1 base and J dropped 6; count of bases not matched to a gene: 5. The germline V gene encodes CDR1 LNHDA and CDR2 SQIVND (reference sequence). V and J are TRBV19 and TRBJ2-2; TRBD1 agrees at 7 bases. The origin of this receptor is a human donor with common variable immunodeficiency. The source material was peripheral blood mononuclear cells. The part of the CDR3 DNA that was read is TGTGCCAGTAGTATAGGACAGGGATACGCCGGGGAG. Residues: CASSIGQGYAGE. The entire CDR3 is CASSIGQGYAGELFF.